A single sample is the source of the 10 T cell receptor beta chains below, sequenced in a study of monozygotic twins with inflammatory bowel disease. From its re-call of the 5' RACE reads, TCRdb lists each CDR3 protein once, without DNA. Here the sample table reports a few hundred thousand distinct CDR3 sequences. Material: blood. Every receptor here comes from a human donor with ulcerative colitis or Crohn's disease, or a healthy co-twin of an affected twin (not recorded which).

The chain links TRBV20-1 to TRBJ1-1; TCRdb calls TRBD1, which cannot be checked without DNA. The germline V gene has CDR1 DFQATT and CDR2 SNEGSKA (reference sequence). There are 14 residues in the CDR3. CDR3 region: CSARVLAGGTEAFF.

V is TRBV27 and J is TRBJ2-1; no DNA is available, so the TRBD2 call from TCRdb remains unchecked. The germline CDR1 and CDR2 sequences are MNHEY and SMNVEV (reference sequence). The CDR3 is 15 residues long. CDR3 residues: CASSPGLAGHNEQFF.

V is TRBV5-1 and J is TRBJ2-3. CDR3 length: 14 amino acids. The germline CDR1 and CDR2 sequences are SGHRS and YFSETQ. CDR3 sequence: CASGMDPWADTQYF.

V is TRBV5-1 and J is TRBJ2-7. From germline, CDR1 is SGHRS and CDR2 YFSETQ. This CDR3 is built from 13 residues. The CDR3 region is CASSYTFSYEQYF. The full variable domain, rest sourced from reference TRBV5-1 and TRBJ2-7, is KAGVTQTPRYLIKTRGQQVTLSCSPISGHRSVSWYQQTPGQGLQFLFEYFSETQRNKGNFPGRFSGRQFSNSRSEMNVSTLELGDSALYLCASSYTFSYEQYFGPGTRLTVT.

The chain has TRBV20-1 and TRBJ2-7; there is no DNA to check the TCRdb D call of TRBD2. Per germline, CDR1 DFQATT and CDR2 SNEGSKA (reference sequence). The CDR3 extends over 12 amino acids. The CDR3: CSVGGLVSEQYF.

V is TRBV12-5 and J is TRBJ1-5. This CDR3 is 15 amino acids long. Germline CDR1 reads LGHNT; CDR2 reads FRNRAP. CDR3 sequence: CASGLAFGVGQPQHF.

The J gene is TRBJ1-2, the V gene TRBV7-9. The CDR3 covers 16 residues. Germline lookup yields CDR1 SEHNR and CDR2 FQNEAQ (reference sequence). The chain's CDR3 is CASSSTGTAANYGYTF.

This sequence joins TRBV2 and TRBJ2-1; TCRdb calls TRBD2, which cannot be checked without DNA. Per the germline V gene, CDR1 is SNHLY and CDR2 is FYNNEI. CDR3 size: 15 residues. The CDR3: CASSALTSGINEQFF. Full variable domain (missing parts from reference TRBV2 and TRBJ2-1): EPEVTQTPSHQVTQMGQEVILRCVPISNHLYFYWYRQILGQKVEFLVSFYNNEISEKSEIFDDQFSVERPDGSNFTLKIRSTKLEDSAMYFCASSALTSGINEQFFGPGTRLTVL.

The CDR3 loop is CASSPGLAGDYYNEQFF. V is TRBV5-1 and J is TRBJ2-1; TCRdb's assignment of TRBD2 cannot be checked, as there is no DNA. The CDR3 is made up of 17 amino acids. Germline V gene data show CDR1 as SGHRS and CDR2 as YFSETQ.

The chain couples TRBV18 to TRBJ1-5; the TRBD1 assignment by TCRdb is unverifiable without DNA. The CDR3 sequence is 16 residues long. The germline V gene encodes CDR1 KGHSH and CDR2 LQKENI. CDR3 sequence reads: CASSRDRGYSNQPQHF. Filled out from reference TRBV18 and TRBJ1-5, the complete variable domain reads NAGVMQNPRHLVRRRGQEARLRCSPMKGHSHVYWYRQLPEEGLKFMVYLQKENIIDESGMPKERFSAEFPKEGPSILRIQQVVRGDSAAYFCASSRDRGYSNQPQHFGDGTRLSIL.